The entry below describes one T cell receptor beta chain. The antigen is unknown. This specimen comes from a study of CD8 T cells in Susac syndrome. The study, taken as a whole, reports: Acknowledgment was made by the study that its TCR sequencing and HLA analysis involved a relatively small number of individuals.

The RNA, roughly 0.45 to 1 ug, was put through reverse transcription using random hexamers. An immunoSEQ multiplex PCR generated amplified TCR beta CDR3 products spanning 54 Vbeta and 13 Jbeta. TCRdb independently ran MiXCR on the immunoSEQ multiplex PCR reads; one entry per CDR3 protein. The sample lists under 200,000 distinct CDR3 sequences; roughly 96% were seen once. The authors carried out high-throughput sequencing of TCR beta. They applied it to CD8+ and CD4+ T cells obtained from blood. After removal of 2 bases from V and 0 bases from J, the junction contained 8 bases not matched to a gene. CDR1 and CDR2 (germline): DFQATT, SNEGSKA (reference sequence). The CDR3 length is 17 residues.

The rearrangement uses TRBV20-1 and TRBJ2-4, with TRBD1 identical over 9 bases. Specimen: CD8+ T cells from PBMCs. The receptor was derived from a human donor with multiple sclerosis. Here the CDR3 reads CSARLPRGQGAKNIQYF. CDR3 nucleotides: TGCAGTGCTAGACTGCCCAGGGGACAGGGAGCCAAAAACATTCAGTACTTC.